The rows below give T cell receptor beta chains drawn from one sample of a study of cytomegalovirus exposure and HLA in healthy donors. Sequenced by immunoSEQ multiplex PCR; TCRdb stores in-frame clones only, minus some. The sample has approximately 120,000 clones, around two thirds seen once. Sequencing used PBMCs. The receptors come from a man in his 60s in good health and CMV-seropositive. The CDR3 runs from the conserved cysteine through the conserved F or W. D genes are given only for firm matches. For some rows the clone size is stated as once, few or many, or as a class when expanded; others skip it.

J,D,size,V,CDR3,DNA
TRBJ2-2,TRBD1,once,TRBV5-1,CASSLVAQGAANTGELFF,TGCGCCAGCAGCTTGGTCGCACAGGGGGCTGCGAACACCGGGGAGCTGTTTTTT
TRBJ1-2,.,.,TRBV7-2,CASSQGGGSSYGYTF,TGTGCCAGCAGCCAAGGAGGAGGGTCATCATATGGCTACACCTTC
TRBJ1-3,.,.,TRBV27,CASTGVRNTIYF,TGTGCCAGCACAGGGGTGCGAAACACCATATATTTT
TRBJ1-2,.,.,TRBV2,CAGRGREYYNYGYTF,TGTGCCGGCAGAGGCAGGGAATATTATAACTATGGCTACACCTTC
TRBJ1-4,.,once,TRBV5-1,CASSLNTGTTNEKLFF,TGCGCCAGCAGCTTAAATACAGGGACAACTAATGAAAAACTGTTTTTT
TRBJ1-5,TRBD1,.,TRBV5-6,CASSYWTGETPNQPQHF,TGTGCCAGCAGCTATTGGACAGGGGAAACCCCAAATCAGCCCCAGCATTTT
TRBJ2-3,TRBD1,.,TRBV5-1,CASSLGAGGSDTQYF,TGCGCCAGCAGCTTGGGCGCAGGGGGTTCAGATACGCAGTATTTT
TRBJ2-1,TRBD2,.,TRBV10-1,CASSDPQRGGRNEQFF,TGCGCCAGCAGTGACCCCCAGCGGGGGGGCCGAAATGAGCAGTTCTTC
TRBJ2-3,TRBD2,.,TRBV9,CASRPTSGVSDTQYF,TGTGCCAGCAGACCGACTAGCGGGGTCTCAGATACGCAGTATTTT
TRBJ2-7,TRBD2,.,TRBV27,CASSRRLAGSSYEQYF,TGTGCCAGCAGTAGAAGACTAGCGGGGAGCTCCTACGAGCAGTACTTC
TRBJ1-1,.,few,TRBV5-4,CASSPGREGTEAFF,TGTGCCAGCAGCCCTGGTCGGGAGGGGACTGAAGCTTTCTTT
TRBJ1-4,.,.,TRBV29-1,CSVEKGSEKLFF,TGCAGCGTTGAAAAAGGTAGCGAAAAACTGTTTTTT
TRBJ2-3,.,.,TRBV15,CATSRDVAGITDTQYF,TGTGCCACCAGCAGAGATGTGGCAGGGATAACAGATACGCAGTATTTT
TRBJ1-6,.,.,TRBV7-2,CASSLGTLSPLHF,TGTGCCAGCAGCTTAGGGACACTTTCACCCCTCCACTTT
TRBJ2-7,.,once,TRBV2,CASTERGAVEQYF,TGTGCCAGCACCGAACGGGGTGCTGTTGAGCAGTACTTC
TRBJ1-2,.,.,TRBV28,CASTGINYGYTF,TGTGCCAGCACGGGGATTAACTATGGCTACACCTTC
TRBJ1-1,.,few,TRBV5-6,CASSFKTGVPNTEAFF,TGTGCCAGCAGCTTCAAGACGGGGGTTCCAAACACTGAAGCTTTCTTT
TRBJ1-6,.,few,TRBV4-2,CASSVEDTPSPLHF,TGTGCCAGCAGCGTAGAGGACACACCATCACCCCTCCACTTT
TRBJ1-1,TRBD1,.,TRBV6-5,CASTASRGARTEAFF,TGTGCCAGCACCGCGAGCAGGGGGGCGCGGACTGAAGCTTTCTTT
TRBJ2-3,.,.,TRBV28,CASNGGPPSTDTQYF,TGTGCCAGCAACGGGGGGCCGCCTAGCACAGATACGCAGTATTTT
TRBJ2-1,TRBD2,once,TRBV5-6,CASGTSGGINEQFF,TGTGCCAGCGGGACTAGCGGGGGGATAAATGAGCAGTTCTTC
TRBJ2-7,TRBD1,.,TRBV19,CASMGQSYEQYF,TGTGCCAGTATGGGACAGAGCTACGAGCAGTACTTC
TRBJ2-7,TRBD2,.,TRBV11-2,CASSVTSGAFSYEQYF,TGTGCCAGCAGCGTGACTAGCGGGGCTTTTTCCTACGAGCAGTACTTC
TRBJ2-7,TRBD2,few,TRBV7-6,CASSSHAGGGYEQYF,TGTGCCAGCAGCAGCCACGCCGGGGGGGGGTACGAGCAGTACTTC
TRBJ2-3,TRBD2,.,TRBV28,CASSFYHPSGGTYTQYF,TGTGCCAGCAGTTTCTACCACCCTAGCGGGGGGACATATACGCAGTATTTT
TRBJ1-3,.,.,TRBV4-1,CASSPGAIYRDGRSGNTIYF,TGCGCCAGCAGCCCAGGGGCGATTTACCGGGACGGCCGCTCTGGAAACACCATATATTTT
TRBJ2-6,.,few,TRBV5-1,CASSLQGTGANVLTF,TGCGCCAGCAGCTTGCAGGGAACCGGGGCCAACGTCCTGACTTTC
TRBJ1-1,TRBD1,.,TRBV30,CARVGQGEGNTEAFF,TGTGCCAGGGTGGGACAGGGGGAAGGGAACACTGAAGCTTTCTTT